Below, 18 T cell receptor beta chains from the same sample are listed, as sequenced in a study of blood T cell repertoires in COVID-19 (dated by TCRdb to the early 2020s). The library was made by the immunoSEQ multiplex PCR assay. The source is immuneACCESS, and TCRdb retained only in-frame sequences with V and J called. Part of the clones is not carried over; for the studies checked, unresolved V genes explain less than half of this, and the remainder is unexplained. This sample gives about 150,000 clones in total; approximately 84% of them show up just once. The ten largest clones add up to roughly 2.6% of the sample. Specimen: peripheral blood. Receptors originate from a human donor with acute or convalescent COVID-19. The donor label of this sample is uncertain.

The chain couples TRBV19 to TRBJ2-4, with no clear D. The CDR3 spans 15 residues. V dropped 3 bases and J dropped 0 bases, with 9 bases sitting between them. The germline gives CDR1 LNHDA, CDR2 SQIVND (reference sequence). As DNA, the CDR3 is TGTGCCAGTAGTATCTCCCGTCTAGCCAAAAACATTCAGTACTTC. It translates to CASSISRLAKNIQYF.

This rearrangement joins TRBV7-9 to TRBJ2-1; 12 positions match TRBD2. This CDR3 spans 14 amino acids. The germline gives CDR1 SEHNR, CDR2 FQNEAQ (reference sequence). Trimming cost V 4 bases and J 8 bases; bases outside gene matches: 3. CDR3 sequence: CASSSSGGAHEQFF. The CDR3 DNA reads TGTGCCAGCAGCTCTAGCGGGGGGGCCCATGAGCAGTTCTTC.

The gene calls are TRBV6-5 and TRBJ2-5, with 9 bases identical to TRBD1. Germline-derived CDR1 and CDR2 are MNHEY and SVGAGI. The CDR3 spans 14 residues. The J segment lost 1 base and the V segment lost 6 bases, leaving 3 bases of the junction unmatched. The CDR3 reads CASSLTGGQETQYF. CDR3 DNA sequence: TGTGCCAGCAGCTTGACAGGGGGCCAAGAGACCCAGTACTTC.

The chain carries TRBV3-1 (or the pseudogene TRBV3-2) and TRBJ2-5; TRBD1 agrees at 7 bases. Germline V gene data show CDR1 as LGHDT and CDR2 as YNNKEL (reference sequence). This CDR3 is 17 amino acids long. The junction had 9 bases not matched to a gene; V was cut back by 2 bases and J by 0 bases. In DNA, the CDR3 is TGTGCCAGCAGCCAACCGTTAGGGGGCGTTGACCAAGAGACCCAGTACTTC. Amino acids: CASSQPLGGVDQETQYF.

The chain employs TRBV6-5 and TRBJ1-2; maybe TRBD1 (6 bases). The CDR3 is 15 residues long. The germline CDR1 and CDR2 sequences are MNHEY and SVGAGI. Trimming stripped 0 bases from V and 2 bases from J, with 10 bases between. CDR3 in amino acids: CASSYSRTENYGYTF. The DNA for the CDR3 is TGTGCCAGCAGTTACTCGAGGACAGAGAACTATGGCTACACCTTC.

V gene TRBV6-2 or TRBV6-3 combines with J gene TRBJ2-3, with 8 bases aligning to TRBD1. J was trimmed by 4 bases and V by 4 bases; bases with no gene match: 1. The CDR3 loop spans 13 amino acids. Germline V CDR1 and CDR2: MNHEY, SVGEGT. The CDR3: CASSLQGADTQYF. CDR3 nucleotide sequence: TGTGCCAGCAGTTTACAGGGGGCAGATACGCAGTATTTT.

V and J are TRBV7-2 and TRBJ2-7, with D uncertain. The CDR3 loop spans 14 amino acids. In germline, CDR1 is SGHTA, CDR2 FQGNSA. V was shortened by 6 bases and J by 0 bases, with 12 bases between the two germline ends. The CDR3 nucleotides read TGTGCCAGCAGTGAAGACTGGAGCTCCTACGAGCAGTACGTC. The encoded protein is CASSEDWSSYEQYV.

The gene calls are TRBV6-1 and TRBJ2-3, with D unclear. Per germline, CDR1 MNHNS and CDR2 SASEGT. V lost 7 bases and J 1 base, leaving 9 bases between the germline ends. The CDR3 length is 13 residues. Here the CDR3 reads CASTLDGTDTQYF. In DNA, the CDR3 is TGTGCCAGCACCCTAGACGGCACAGATACGCAGTATTTT.

V usage is TRBV10-3 and J usage is TRBJ2-2, with 9 nucleotides matching TRBD1. Trimming at V came to 3 bases and at J to 0 bases, leaving 14 bases not matched to a gene. The CDR3 runs 20 residues. The germline CDR1 and CDR2 sequences are ENHRY and SYGVKD. The CDR3 DNA reads TGTGCCATCAGTGACTGGCTCGGGACAGGGCGACTCGCGAACACCGGGGAGCTGTTTTTT. Translated: CAISDWLGTGRLANTGELFF.

The V and J genes are TRBV2 and TRBJ1-5; no reliable D call. Between the trimmed V and J ends, which lost 3 bases and 4 bases, there was a span of 7 bases. There are 13 residues in the CDR3. Per the germline V gene, CDR1 is SNHLY and CDR2 is FYNNEI. CDR3 coding DNA: TGTGCCAGCAGTGACGAGGGTAATCAGCCCCAGCATTTT. Its protein product is CASSDEGNQPQHF.

The chain has TRBV9 and TRBJ2-2; D uncertain. Trimming cost V 0 bases and J 1 base, with 4 bases left between them. This CDR3 is built from 14 residues. Germline lookup yields CDR1 SGDLS and CDR2 YYNGEE. The chain's CDR3 is CASSVAQNTGELFF. CDR3 DNA sequence: TGTGCCAGCAGCGTAGCCCAGAACACCGGGGAGCTGTTTTTT.

The V call is TRBV19, the J call TRBJ1-2; no reliable D call. V lost 3 bases and J 6 bases, leaving 14 bases between the germline ends. Germline CDR1 and CDR2: LNHDA and SQIVND (reference sequence). The CDR3 has 14 amino acids. CDR3 in DNA: TGTGCCAGTAGTATTGGCGAGGGAGTTAATGGCTACACCTTC. Translated, it gives CASSIGEGVNGYTF.

This clone occurred a few times. The chain carries TRBV11-2 and TRBJ2-3; 10 bases fit TRBD2. The CDR3 has 18 residues. V gave up 0 bases and J gave up 0 bases; unmatched junction bases: 6. CDR1 and CDR2 (germline): SGHAT, FQNNGV. The CDR3 DNA follows: TGTGCCAGCAGCTTAGAGGGGCCTAGCGGGGGTAGCACAGATACGCAGTATTTT. This encodes CASSLEGPSGGSTDTQYF.

The chain recombines TRBV6-2 or TRBV6-3 with TRBJ2-7; D gene ambiguous. With 5 bases removed from V and 3 bases from J, the gap between germline ends came to 8 bases. Per germline, CDR1 MNHEY and CDR2 SVGEGT. The CDR3 is made up of 12 amino acids. The CDR3: CASSREDYEQYF. Written as DNA, the CDR3 is TGTGCCAGCAGTCGAGAGGACTACGAGCAGTACTTC.

This chain joins TRBV5-6 and TRBJ2-5; D possibly corresponds to TRBD1 (6 bases). This CDR3 has 15 residues. Germline loops: CDR1 SGHDT, CDR2 YYEEEE. V dropped 4 bases and J dropped 2 bases, with 15 bases sitting between them. The CDR3 nucleotides are TGTGCCAGCAGCGGACTCAGGGGCCAACAAGAGACCCAGTACTTC. Protein: CASSGLRGQQETQYF.

The V gene is TRBV2, the J gene TRBJ1-1; possibly TRBD1 for D (5 bases). Between the trimmed V and J ends, which lost 6 bases and 10 bases, there was a span of 21 bases. The CDR3 runs 14 residues. Germline CDR1 reads SNHLY; CDR2 reads FYNNEI. The CDR3 DNA sequence: TGTGCCAGCAGGCAGGGTGTTCTGGGTTGGCCAGCTTTCTTT. As protein: CASRQGVLGWPAFF.

The rearrangement links TRBV5-1 to TRBJ2-7, with TRBD1 identical over 8 bases. The CDR3 covers 13 residues. Germline lookup yields CDR1 SGHRS and CDR2 YFSETQ. V lost 4 bases, J lost 5 bases, and 5 bases stayed unmatched. The CDR3 spells CASSPRQGNEQYF. In nucleotides, the CDR3 is TGCGCCAGCAGCCCGCGACAGGGGAACGAGCAGTACTTC.

This chain's CDR3 is CASTLAGGLEETQYF. In DNA, the CDR3 is TGTGCCAGTACCTTAGCGGGAGGCCTAGAAGAGACCCAGTACTTC. The chain uses TRBV19 and TRBJ2-5, with 10 bases matching TRBD2. V shed 7 bases and J 3 bases; nucleotides not matched to a gene: 8. The CDR3 has 15 amino acids. The germline gives CDR1 LNHDA, CDR2 SQIVND (reference sequence).